This T cell receptor (beta chain) is from a study of CD8+ T cells in alopecia areata. Study information: Treated patients were dosed with oral tofacitinib, taking 5 to 10 mg twice daily.

Once RNA had been extracted, it was reverse transcribed into cDNA to act as the sequencing template. Sequencing used immunoSEQ multiplex PCR; TCRdb keeps in-frame clones, though not all of them. The table lists some 210,000 clones, 50% to 65% of them singletons, with just over 0.45% in the top ten. In its sample, this clone was seen a few times. Its cognate antigen is unknown. Study-level findings and limits: Patients showed less clear TCR sequence sharing than mice, possibly partly because of HLA diversity.

It was from alopecia areata patients that lesional scalp punch biopsies and peripheral blood were collected. Cell sorting on a FACSAria was used to separate CD4+ and CD8+ T cells from the PBMCs. The CDR3 spans 14 residues. Trimming removed 8 bases at V and 0 bases at J, with 13 bases between. The germline gives CDR1 MNHEY, CDR2 SVGAGI. Sequenced material: CD4+ T cells sorted from blood, taken at week 0. This sequence joins TRBV6-5 and TRBJ1-1; D ambiguous. This receptor was identified in a human donor with alopecia areata. The CDR3 reads CASSGPKMNTEAFF. The CDR3, as DNA: TGTGCCAGCTCTGGGCCTAAAATGAACACTGAAGCTTTCTTT.